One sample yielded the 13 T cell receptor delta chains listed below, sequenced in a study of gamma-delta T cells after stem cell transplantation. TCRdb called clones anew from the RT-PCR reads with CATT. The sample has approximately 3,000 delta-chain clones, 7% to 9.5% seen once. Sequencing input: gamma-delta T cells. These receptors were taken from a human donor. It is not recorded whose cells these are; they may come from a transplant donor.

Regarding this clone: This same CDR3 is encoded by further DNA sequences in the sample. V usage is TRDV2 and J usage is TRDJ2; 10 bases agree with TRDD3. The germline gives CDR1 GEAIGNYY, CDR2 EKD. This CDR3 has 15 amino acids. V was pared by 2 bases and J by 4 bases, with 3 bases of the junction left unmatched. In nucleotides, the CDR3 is TGTGCCTGTGACATACTGGGGGATCAGACAGCACAACTCTTCTTT. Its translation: CACDILGDQTAQLFF.

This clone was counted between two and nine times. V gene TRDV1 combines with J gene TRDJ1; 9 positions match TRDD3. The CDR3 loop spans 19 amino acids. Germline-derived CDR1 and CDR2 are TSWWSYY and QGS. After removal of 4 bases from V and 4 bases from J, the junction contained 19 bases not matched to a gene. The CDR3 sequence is CALGVRCPGDTLEFDKLIF. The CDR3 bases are TGTGCTCTTGGGGTCCGCTGTCCGGGGGATACCCTTGAGTTCGATAAACTCATCTTT.

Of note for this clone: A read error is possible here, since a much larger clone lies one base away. Written as DNA, the CDR3 is TGTGCTCTTGGGGAACTCGACCTTACCGCTCACCCGTTATTCCTATTTTTGACAGCACACCTCTTCTTT. Translation gives CALGELDLTAHPLFLFLTAHLFF. The rearrangement links TRDV1 to TRDJ2, with D maybe TRDD2 (6 bases). The CDR3 consists of 23 residues. Per the germline V gene, CDR1 is TSWWSYY and CDR2 is QGS.

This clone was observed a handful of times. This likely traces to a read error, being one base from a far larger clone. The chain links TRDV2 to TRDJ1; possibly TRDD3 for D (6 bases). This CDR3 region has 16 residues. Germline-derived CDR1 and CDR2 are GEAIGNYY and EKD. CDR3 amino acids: CACTGESLRYTDKPIF. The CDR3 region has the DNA TGTGCCTGCACGGGGGAGAGCCTCAGGTACACCGATAAACCCATCTTT.

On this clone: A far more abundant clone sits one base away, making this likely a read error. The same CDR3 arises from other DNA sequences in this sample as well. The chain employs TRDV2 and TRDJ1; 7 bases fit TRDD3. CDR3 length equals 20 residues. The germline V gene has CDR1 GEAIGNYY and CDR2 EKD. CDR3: CACDTYWGLKGEPYTDKLIF. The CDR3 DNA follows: TGTGCCTGTGATACGTACTGGGGACTTAAAGGGGAACCGTACACCGATAAACTCATCTTC.

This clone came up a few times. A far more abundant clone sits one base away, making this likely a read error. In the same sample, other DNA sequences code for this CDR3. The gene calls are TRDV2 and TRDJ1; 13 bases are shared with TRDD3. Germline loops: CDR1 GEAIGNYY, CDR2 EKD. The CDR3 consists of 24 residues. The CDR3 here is CACDITVYWGIREPHSHLTDKLIF. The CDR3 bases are TGTGCCTGTGACATTACTGTCTACTGGGGGATACGCGAGCCGCACTCCCACCTTACCGATAAGCTCATCTTT.

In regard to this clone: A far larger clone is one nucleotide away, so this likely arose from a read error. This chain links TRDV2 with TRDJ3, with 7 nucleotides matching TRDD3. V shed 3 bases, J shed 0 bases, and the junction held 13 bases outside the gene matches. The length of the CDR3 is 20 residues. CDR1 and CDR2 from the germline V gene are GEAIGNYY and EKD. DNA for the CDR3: TGTGCCTGTGACTGGCGGTGGGGGACCCAGAGCTCCTGGGACACCCGACAGATGTTTTTC. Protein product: CACDWRWGTQSSWDTRQMFF.

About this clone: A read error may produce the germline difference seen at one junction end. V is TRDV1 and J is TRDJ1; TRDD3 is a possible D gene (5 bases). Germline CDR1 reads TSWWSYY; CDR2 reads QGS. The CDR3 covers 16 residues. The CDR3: CALGEAPNPLGDKHIF. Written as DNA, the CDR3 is TGTGCTCTTGGGGAAGCTCCGAACCCCCTGGGTGATAAACACATCTTT.

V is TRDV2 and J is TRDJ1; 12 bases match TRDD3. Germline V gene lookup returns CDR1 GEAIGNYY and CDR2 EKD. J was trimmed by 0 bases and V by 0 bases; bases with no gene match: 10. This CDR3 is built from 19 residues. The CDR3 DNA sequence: TGTGCCTGTGACACCGTGCTGGGGGATACGGTCCAGTACACCGATAAACTCATCTTT. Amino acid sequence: CACDTVLGDTVQYTDKLIF.

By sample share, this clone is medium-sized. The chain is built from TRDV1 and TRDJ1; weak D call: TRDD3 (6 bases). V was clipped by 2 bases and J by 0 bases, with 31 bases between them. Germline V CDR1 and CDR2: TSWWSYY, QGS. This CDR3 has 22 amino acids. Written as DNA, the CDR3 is TGTGCTCTTGGGGAATATGTCCTATCTCTGGGGATCCGCAGGGGGTACACCGATAAACTCATCTTT. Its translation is CALGEYVLSLGIRRGYTDKLIF.

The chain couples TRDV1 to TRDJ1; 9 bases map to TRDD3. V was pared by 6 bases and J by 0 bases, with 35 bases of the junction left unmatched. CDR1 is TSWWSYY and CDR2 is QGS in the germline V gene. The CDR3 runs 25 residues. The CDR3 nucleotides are TGTGCTCTTGGCTCAACTGGGGGACAAGCGGCCCGATTACGGTACACGGGGGGGTACACCGATAAACTCATCTTT. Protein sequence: CALGSTGGQAARLRYTGGYTDKLIF.

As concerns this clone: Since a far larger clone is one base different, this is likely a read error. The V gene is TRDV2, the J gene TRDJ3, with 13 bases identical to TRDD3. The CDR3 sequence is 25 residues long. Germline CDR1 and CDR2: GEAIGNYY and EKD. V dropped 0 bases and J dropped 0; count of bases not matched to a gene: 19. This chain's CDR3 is CACDTSWADYWGIRPRSWDTRQMFF. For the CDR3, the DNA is TGTGCCTGTGACACCAGTTGGGCGGACTACTGGGGGATACGGCCTCGCTCCTGGGACACCCGACAGATGTTTTTC.

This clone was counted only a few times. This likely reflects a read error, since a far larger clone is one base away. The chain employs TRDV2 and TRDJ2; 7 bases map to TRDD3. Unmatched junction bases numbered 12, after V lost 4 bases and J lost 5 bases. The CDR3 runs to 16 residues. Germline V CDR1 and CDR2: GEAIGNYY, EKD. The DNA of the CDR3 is TGTGCCTGTGAGCGCCGGGGGATGCGCGAAACAGCACAACTCTTCTTT. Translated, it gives CACERRGMRETAQLFF.